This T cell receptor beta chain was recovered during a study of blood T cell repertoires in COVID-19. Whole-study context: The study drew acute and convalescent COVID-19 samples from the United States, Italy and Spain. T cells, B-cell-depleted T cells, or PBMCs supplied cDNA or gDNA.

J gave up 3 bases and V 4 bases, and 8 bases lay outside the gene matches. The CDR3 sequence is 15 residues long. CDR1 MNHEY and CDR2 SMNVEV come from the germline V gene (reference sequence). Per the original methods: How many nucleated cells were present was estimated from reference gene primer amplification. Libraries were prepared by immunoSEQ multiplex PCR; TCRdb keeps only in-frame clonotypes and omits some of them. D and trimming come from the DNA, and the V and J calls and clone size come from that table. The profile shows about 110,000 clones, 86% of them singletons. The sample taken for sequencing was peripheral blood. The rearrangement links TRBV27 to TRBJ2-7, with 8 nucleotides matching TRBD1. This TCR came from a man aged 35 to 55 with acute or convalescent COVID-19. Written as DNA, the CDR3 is TGTGCCAGCAGTTCGAGACAGGGGTTTAACTACGAGCAGTACTTC. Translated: CASSSRQGFNYEQYF.